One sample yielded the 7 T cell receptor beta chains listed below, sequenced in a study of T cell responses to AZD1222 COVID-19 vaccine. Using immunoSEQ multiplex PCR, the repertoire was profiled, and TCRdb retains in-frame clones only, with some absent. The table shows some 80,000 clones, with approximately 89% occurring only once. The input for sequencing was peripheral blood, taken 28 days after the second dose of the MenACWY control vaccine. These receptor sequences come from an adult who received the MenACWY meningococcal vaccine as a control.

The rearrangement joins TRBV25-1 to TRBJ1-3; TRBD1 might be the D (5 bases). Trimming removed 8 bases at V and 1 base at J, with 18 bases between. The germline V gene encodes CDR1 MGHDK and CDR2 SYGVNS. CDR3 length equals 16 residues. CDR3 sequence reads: CASQGGSVQSGNTIYF. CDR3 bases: TGTGCCAGCCAGGGTGGCTCGGTTCAATCTGGAAACACCATATATTTT.

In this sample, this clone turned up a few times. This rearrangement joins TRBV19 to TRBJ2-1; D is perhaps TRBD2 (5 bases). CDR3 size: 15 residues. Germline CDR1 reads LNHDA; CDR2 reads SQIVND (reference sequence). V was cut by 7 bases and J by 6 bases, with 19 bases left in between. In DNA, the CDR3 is TGTGCCAGTAACCGGGGTTGGGGTTTGGGCAATGAGCAGTTCTTC. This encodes CASNRGWGLGNEQFF.

In nucleotides, the CDR3 is TGTGCCAGTAGTATGTCGGGACAGGGAATCGGCAATCAGCCCCAGCATTTT. Translating it yields CASSMSGQGIGNQPQHF. V gene TRBV19 combines with J gene TRBJ1-5, with TRBD1 identical over 9 bases. From germline, CDR1 is LNHDA and CDR2 SQIVND (reference sequence). This CDR3 has 17 amino acids. V was pared by 3 bases and J by 2 bases, with 8 bases of the junction left unmatched.

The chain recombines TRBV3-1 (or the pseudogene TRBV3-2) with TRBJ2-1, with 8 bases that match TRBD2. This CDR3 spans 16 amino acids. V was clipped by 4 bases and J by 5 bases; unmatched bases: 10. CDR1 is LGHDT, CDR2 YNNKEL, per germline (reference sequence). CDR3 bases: TGTGCCAGCAGCCCCGGGGTGGCGGGGGGAAACAATGAGCAGTTCTTC. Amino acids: CASSPGVAGGNNEQFF.

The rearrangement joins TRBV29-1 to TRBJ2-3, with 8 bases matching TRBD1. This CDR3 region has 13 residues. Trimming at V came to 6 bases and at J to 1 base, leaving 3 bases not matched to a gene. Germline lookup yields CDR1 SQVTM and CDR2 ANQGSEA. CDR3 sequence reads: CSVGQGGTDTQYF. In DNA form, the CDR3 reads TGCAGCGTAGGACAGGGAGGCACAGATACGCAGTATTTT.

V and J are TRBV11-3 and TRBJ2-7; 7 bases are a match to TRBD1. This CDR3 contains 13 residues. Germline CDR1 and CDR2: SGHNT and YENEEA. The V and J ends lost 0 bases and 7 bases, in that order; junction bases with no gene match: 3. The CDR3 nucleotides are TGTGCCAGCAGCTTAGATGTCAGGGGGGAGCAGTACTTC. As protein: CASSLDVRGEQYF.

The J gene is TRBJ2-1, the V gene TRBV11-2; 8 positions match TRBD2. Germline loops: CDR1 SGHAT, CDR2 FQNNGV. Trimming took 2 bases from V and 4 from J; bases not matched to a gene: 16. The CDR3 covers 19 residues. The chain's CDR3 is CASSLFSSGTRRGYNEQFF. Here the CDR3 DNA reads TGTGCCAGCAGCTTATTTAGTTCCGGGACTAGGAGGGGGTACAATGAGCAGTTCTTC. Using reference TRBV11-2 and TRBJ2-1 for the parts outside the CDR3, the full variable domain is EAGVAQSPRYKIIEKRQSVAFWCNPISGHATLYWYQQILGQGPKLLIQFQNNGVVDDSQLPKDRFSAERLKGVDSTLKIQPAKLEDSAVYLCASSLFSSGTRRGYNEQFFGPGTRLTVL.